A single sample gave rise to the 27 T cell receptor beta chains below, sequenced in a study of T-cell memory formation after mild COVID-19. TCRdb re-called the 5' RACE reads through MiXCR, storing one row per CDR3 protein. In the table there are some 210,000 distinct CDR3 sequences, approximately 20% of which are singletons. Sequencing was carried out using PBMCs or a T cell subset sorted from them (not recorded which). These receptors came from an adult woman who had mild COVID-19 (a few samples of this study predate the infection). Cell type and time point are not known.

The rearrangement joins TRBV5-1 to TRBJ1-1; TRBD1 aligns across 8 bases. Trimming cost V 4 bases and J 10 bases; bases outside gene matches: 15. The germline V gene encodes CDR1 SGHRS and CDR2 YFSETQ. The CDR3 length is 15 residues. In DNA form, the CDR3 reads TGCGCCAGCAGCCCCCGGGCCGGACAGGGTGGGGGAGCTTTCTTT. Amino acid sequence: CASSPRAGQGGGAFF.

This clonotype was seen only a few times. V and J are TRBV30 and TRBJ2-1; D is possibly TRBD2 (6 bases). Trimming removed 0 bases from V and 9 bases from J, with 15 bases in between. This CDR3 is built from 14 residues. From germline, CDR1 is GTSNPN and CDR2 SVGIG (reference sequence). The CDR3 region is CAWSVGGTLGEQFF. As DNA, the CDR3 is TGTGCCTGGAGTGTTGGAGGGACCCTAGGTGAGCAGTTCTTC.

The chain uses TRBV9 and TRBJ2-1; D is undetermined. This CDR3 region has 12 residues. Germline V lookup: CDR1 SGDLS, CDR2 YYNGEE. V lost 3 bases, J lost 11 bases, and 12 bases lay in between. The CDR3 sequence is CASSARSMKQFF. CDR3 nucleotides: TGTGCCAGCAGCGCCCGGAGTATGAAGCAGTTCTTC.

The chain links TRBV12-3 or TRBV12-4 to TRBJ2-1; the D is unclear. CDR3 size: 14 residues. Trimming shortened V by 3 bases and J by 3 bases, and 9 bases separated the two germline ends. The DNA of the CDR3 is TGTGCCAGCAGTTTCAGTCAGGTCTACAATGAGCAGTTCTTC. This sequence encodes CASSFSQVYNEQFF.

The V gene is TRBV4-2, the J gene TRBJ2-3; TRBD2 agrees at 10 bases. V trimming: 3 bases; J trimming: 5 bases; junction bases outside the gene matches: 8. The germline V gene encodes CDR1 LGHNA and CDR2 YNFKEQ. The CDR3 is 16 amino acids. CDR3 coding DNA: TGTGCCAGCAGCCATATCCTAGCGGGAGAAGGAGATACGCAGTATTTT. Translation: CASSHILAGEGDTQYF.

The sample holds a few counts of this clonotype. V and J are TRBV29-1 and TRBJ1-1; no reliable D call. CDR1 and CDR2 (germline): SQVTM, ANQGSEA. The CDR3 sequence is 16 residues long. V lost 3 bases, J lost 3 bases, and 20 bases lay in between. The CDR3 loop is CSVESPGIGVYTEAFF. The DNA for the CDR3 is TGCAGCGTTGAGTCTCCGGGCATCGGAGTGTACACTGAAGCTTTCTTT.

The chain is built from TRBV20-1 and TRBJ1-3; D is undetermined. Trimming took 5 bases from V and 4 from J, leaving 15 bases between them. This CDR3 contains 14 residues. Germline V gene data show CDR1 as DFQATT and CDR2 as SNEGSKA (reference sequence). CDR3 protein: CSAVRPVEGNTIYF. In nucleotides, the CDR3 is TGCAGTGCTGTACGACCGGTTGAGGGAAACACCATATATTTT.

The chain employs TRBV6-2 or TRBV6-3 and TRBJ2-5; TRBD1 agrees at 8 bases. The length of the CDR3 is 14 residues. V lost 6 bases and J lost 0; bases outside the gene matches: 3. Germline loops: CDR1 MNHEY, CDR2 SVGEGT. In DNA, the CDR3 is TGTGCCAGCAGACGGACAGGGAACCAAGAGACCCAGTACTTC. It translates to CASRRTGNQETQYF.

The chain couples TRBV6-6 to TRBJ1-5; D remains ambiguous. Germline values: CDR1 MNHNY, CDR2 SVGAGI (reference sequence). Trimming cost V 2 bases and J 3 bases, with 11 bases left between them. The CDR3 extends over 15 amino acids. Written as DNA, the CDR3 is TGTGCCAGCAGTTACATAGACACCCCCAATCAGCCCCAGCATTTT. This translates into CASSYIDTPNQPQHF.

The rearrangement uses TRBV5-1 and TRBJ2-5; D possibly corresponds to TRBD2 (5 bases). CDR3 size: 13 residues. V lost 2 bases and J 2 bases, leaving 7 bases between the germline ends. Germline CDR1 and CDR2: SGHRS and YFSETQ. CDR3 DNA sequence: TGCGCCAGCAGCTTAGCGGCTCAAGAGACCCAGTACTTC. Amino acid sequence: CASSLAAQETQYF.

This clonotype was recorded a few times. The V gene is TRBV5-5, the J gene TRBJ1-2; 9 nucleotides agree with TRBD1. This CDR3 is 13 amino acids long. V was clipped by 3 bases and J by 8 bases; unmatched bases: 5. Germline V lookup: CDR1 SGHKS, CDR2 YYEKEE (reference sequence). The CDR3 DNA is TGTGCCAGCAGCTCAGGACAGGGGAGCGGCTACACCTTC. It translates to CASSSGQGSGYTF.

This clonotype was counted many times. J is TRBJ2-6 and V is TRBV25-1; the D call may be TRBD1 or TRBD2 (5 bases each). Germline CDR1 MGHDK, CDR2 SYGVNS. V was shortened by 6 bases and J by 1 base, with 19 bases between the two germline ends. The CDR3 consists of 18 residues. For the CDR3, the DNA is TGTGCCAGCAGCGCCCCTGTTAGTGGGGGTTCTGGGGCCAACGTCCTGACTTTC. Translation: CASSAPVSGGSGANVLTF.

This chain joins TRBV20-1 and TRBJ2-7; TRBD1 matches 11 bases. V lost 5 bases to trimming and J lost 3 bases; unmatched junction nucleotides: 6. This CDR3 contains 14 residues. Germline V CDR1 and CDR2: DFQATT, SNEGSKA (reference sequence). Written as DNA, the CDR3 is TGCAGTGCTCAATGGACAGGGGGCGGCTACGAGCAGTACTTC. Translation: CSAQWTGGGYEQYF.

This clonotype showed up many times. The CDR3, as DNA: TGTGCCACCAGTGACGGAGGTCGGACTGAAGCTTTCTTT. This gives the protein CATSDGGRTEAFF. The chain carries TRBV24-1 and TRBJ1-1; no clear D. The CDR3 totals 13 residues. With 4 bases removed from V and 5 bases from J, the gap between germline ends came to 10 bases. Germline CDR1 KGHDR, CDR2 SFDVKD.

The chain is built from TRBV14 and TRBJ2-3, with TRBD2 matching 13 bases. V was clipped by 4 bases and J by 7 bases; unmatched bases: 5. From germline, CDR1 is SGHDN and CDR2 FVKESK. The CDR3 spans 15 residues. The DNA of the CDR3 is TGTGCCAGCAGCCGTGGGACTAGCGGGGTTAATACGCAGTATTTT. Protein product: CASSRGTSGVNTQYF.

The chain has TRBV9 and TRBJ2-1; TRBD2 might be the D (6 bases). Germline assignment: CDR1 SGDLS and CDR2 YYNGEE. Deletions cut 4 bases from V and 6 bases from J, with 17 bases between. This CDR3 is 15 amino acids long. The CDR3 here is CASSNHPGLSNEQFF. The CDR3 DNA reads TGTGCCAGCAGCAACCACCCTGGACTATCCAATGAGCAGTTCTTC.

The rearrangement uses TRBV4-3 and TRBJ2-1; a weak D match, TRBD2 (5 bases). V dropped 1 base and J dropped 9 bases, with 7 bases sitting between them. CDR3 length: 12 residues. Germline CDR1 is LGHNA and CDR2 is YSLEER. The CDR3 DNA reads TGCGCCAGCAGCCAAGTCGGGATTGAGCAGTTCTTC. It specifies CASSQVGIEQFF.

This clonotype was observed a handful of times. V gene TRBV7-2 combines with J gene TRBJ2-7; 8 nucleotides align to TRBD1. This CDR3 spans 17 amino acids. Germline assignment: CDR1 SGHTA and CDR2 FQGNSA. V trimming: 5 bases; J trimming: 1 base; junction bases outside the gene matches: 13. CDR3 loop: CASSPLAGTGVSYEQYF. CDR3 in DNA: TGTGCCAGCAGCCCACTCGCCGGGACAGGTGTTTCCTACGAGCAGTACTTC.

V is TRBV5-1 and J is TRBJ1-5, with D perhaps TRBD1 (6 bases). The V end was cut by 0 bases, the J end by 3 bases, with 10 bases between. Germline CDR1 reads SGHRS; CDR2 reads YFSETQ. The CDR3 extends over 15 amino acids. The CDR3: CASSLEPGVNQPQHF. The CDR3 DNA follows: TGCGCCAGCAGCTTGGAACCAGGGGTCAATCAGCCCCAGCATTTT. Drawing the rest from reference TRBV5-1 and TRBJ1-5, the complete variable domain is KAGVTQTPRYLIKTRGQQVTLSCSPISGHRSVSWYQQTPGQGLQFLFEYFSETQRNKGNFPGRFSGRQFSNSRSEMNVSTLELGDSALYLCASSLEPGVNQPQHFGDGTRLSIL.

This clonotype was recorded a few times. Here the CDR3 reads CASSQTGGADTQYF. DNA for the CDR3: TGTGCCAGCAGCCAGACAGGGGGCGCGGATACGCAGTATTTT. This rearrangement joins TRBV7-9 to TRBJ2-3; TRBD1 agrees at 10 bases. V was clipped by 5 bases and J by 6 bases; unmatched bases: 5. Germline V lookup: CDR1 SEHNR, CDR2 FQNEAQ (reference sequence). There are 14 residues in the CDR3.

The chain carries TRBV12-3 or TRBV12-4 and TRBJ2-2, with D possibly matching TRBD2 (5 bases). This CDR3 has 13 amino acids. V lost 5 bases, J lost 6 bases, and 10 bases lay in between. Written as DNA, the CDR3 is TGTGCCAGCAGTCTAACTAGAGCCGGGGAGCTGTTTTTT. Amino acids: CASSLTRAGELFF.

Only a few counts were recorded for this clonotype. The rearrangement uses TRBV10-3 and TRBJ1-3; 9 bases agree with TRBD1. J lost 7 bases, V lost 5 bases, and 6 bases had no gene match. The CDR3 length is 14 residues. Germline assignment: CDR1 ENHRY and CDR2 SYGVKD. The DNA for the CDR3 is TGTGCCATCAGTAGTACAGGGGGCTACAACACCATATATTTT. This sequence encodes CAISSTGGYNTIYF.

The sample holds a few counts of this clonotype. The CDR3 DNA reads TGCGCCAGCAGCTTGGAGGCTAGAAACACCGGGGAGCTGTTTTTT. Its translation is CASSLEARNTGELFF. The chain has TRBV5-1 and TRBJ2-2; D not certain. Germline CDR1 SGHRS, CDR2 YFSETQ. This CDR3 spans 15 amino acids. The germline V and J ends were trimmed by 0 bases and 2 bases, with 8 bases remaining between them.

As regards this clonotype: The germline gene is not matched at one end of the junction; a read error may be the cause. The CDR3 DNA reads TGCGCCAGCAGTTTGGCAAGTGCGAACACCGGGGAGCTGTTTTTT. Its protein is CASSLASANTGELFF. This rearrangement joins TRBV5-1 to TRBJ2-2, with no clear D. The CDR3 sequence is 15 residues long. Germline CDR1 reads SGHRS; CDR2 reads YFSETQ. The full variable domain, in which reference TRBV5-1 and TRBJ2-2 provide the parts outside the CDR3, is KAGVTQTPRYLIKTRGQQVTLSCSPISGHRSVSWYQQTPGQGLQFLFEYFSETQRNKGNFPGRFSGRQFSNSRSEMNVSTLELGDSALYLCASSLASANTGELFFGEGSRLTVL.

The chain couples TRBV20-1 to TRBJ1-1; no reliable D call. This CDR3 comprises 11 residues. The V and J ends lost 0 bases and 8 bases respectively, with 7 bases between them. CDR1 is DFQATT, CDR2 SNEGSKA, per germline (reference sequence). The CDR3 sequence: CSARESFEAFF. The CDR3 DNA reads as TGCAGTGCTAGAGAATCGTTCGAAGCTTTCTTT.

In this sample, this clonotype turned up many times. The chain carries TRBV5-6 and TRBJ1-4, with TRBD1 matching 8 bases. Losses at the gene ends were 4 bases for V and 3 bases for J; bases not matched to a gene: 5. This CDR3 contains 15 residues. Germline values: CDR1 SGHDT, CDR2 YYEEEE. The CDR3 DNA follows: TGTGCCAGCAGCAGACAGGGGACTGCTAATGAAAAACTGTTTTTT. It encodes CASSRQGTANEKLFF.

This clonotype was counted a few times. The chain employs TRBV7-2 and TRBJ2-7; D could derive from TRBD1 or TRBD2 (6 bases each). Germline-derived CDR1 and CDR2 are SGHTA and FQGNSA. There are 15 residues in the CDR3. Trimming stripped 6 bases from V and 6 bases from J, with 21 bases between. The CDR3 sequence: CASSPSQGRLGEQYF. DNA of the CDR3: TGTGCCAGCAGTCCGTCTCAGGGGAGGTTAGGCGAGCAGTACTTC.